This TCR beta chain was documented in a study of blood T cells in healthy people across ages. Findings and caveats of the study: Underestimates were what the diversity estimates from one million T cells were considered to be.

V was shortened by 4 bases and J by 4 bases, with 14 bases between the two germline ends. Germline V gene lookup returns CDR1 SGHRS and CDR2 YFSETQ. This CDR3 comprises 14 residues. Each sample had at least 7 million PBMCs isolated. This clonotype was seen more than once but under ten times. The antigen remains unidentified. A sample-barcoded 5' primer and a J-beta primer mix were used in a second PCR of roughly 7 to 11 cycles. A 12-random-nucleotide template-switch adaptor tagged each cDNA molecule. One entry per CDR3 protein results from TCRdb running MiXCR on the 5' RACE reads. The sample yields about 1.6 million distinct CDR3 sequences, roughly 32% seen once.

The sample consisted of blood. The source is a woman under 40 in good health. V gene TRBV5-1 combines with J gene TRBJ2-5, with a tentative D call TRBD2 (6 bases). In DNA, the CDR3 is TGCGCCAGCAGCGACACCGGGAGCTTAGAGACCCAGTACTTC. It translates to CASSDTGSLETQYF.